In its sample, the clone carrying this T cell receptor beta chain was seen once. Its antigen is unknown. Clones were read by immunoSEQ multiplex PCR, and TCRdb kept only the in-frame ones, dropping some. The sample records around 33,000 clones, about 91% being singletons. The data originate from a study of STAT5B mutations in CD4+ large granular lymphocyte leukemia. At the level of the study: Among healthy controls, a particular HLA allele went with more CDR3 'QG' motifs.

Study-wide points: Main leukemic clonotypes were patient-specific, but roughly 25% appeared at low frequency elsewhere.

This TCR was recovered from a human donor in good health. What was sequenced was CD4+ T cells from blood buffy coats.

CDR3 DNA: TGCGCCAGCAGCACTAACAGGGGGGTACTAAATACGCAGTATTTT. Protein sequence: CASSTNRGVLNTQYF. The rearrangement joins TRBV4-3 to TRBJ2-3, with 8 positions matching TRBD1. This CDR3 has 15 residues. V was pared by 5 bases and J by 7 bases, with 11 bases of the junction left unmatched. Germline CDR1 is LGHNA and CDR2 is YSLEER.